The T cell receptor beta chain described here comes from a study of blood T cell repertoires in COVID-19. Study summary: From the United States, Italy and Spain came samples of acute and convalescent COVID-19.

The method was immunoSEQ multiplex PCR; TCRdb's version includes in-frame clones alone and lacks a portion of them. The table lists 150,000 to 200,000 clones, 76% of them singletons, with about a sixth in the top ten. This clone was seen more than once but under ten times. This CDR3 is also generated by other DNA sequences in the sample. V was trimmed by 4 bases and J by 0 bases, leaving 9 bases between them. The germline CDR1 and CDR2 sequences are LGHNA and YSLEER. The CDR3 sequence is 15 residues long. This TCR was recovered from a woman aged 45-65 years with acute COVID-19. The specimen was PBMCs or T cells enriched from blood (not recorded which). The chain combines TRBV4-3 with TRBJ1-4; D gene ambiguous. The CDR3 nucleotides are TGCGCCAGCAGCCCAACTTTTGCAACTAATGAAAAACTGTTTTTT. Encoded protein: CASSPTFATNEKLFF.